These 24 T cell receptor beta chains were sequenced from one sample in a study of control samples from healthy donors and cancer patients. The data were produced by immunoSEQ multiplex PCR, yet TCRdb's version contains in-frame clones alone and is incomplete. The sample carries 130,000 to 150,000 clones, more than 85% recorded once. Sequencing was done on a sample of blood. The receptor source for this set is a man aged 25-45 years in good health.

This chain uses TRBV25-1 with TRBJ1-2; weak D call: TRBD1 (6 bases). The V and J ends lost 4 bases and 2 bases respectively, with 11 bases between them. The CDR3 length is 14 residues. Germline lookup yields CDR1 MGHDK and CDR2 SYGVNS. CDR3 DNA sequence: TGTGCCAGCAGTGTTGACAGGTCGAACTATGGCTACACCTTC. Translating gives CASSVDRSNYGYTF.

This rearrangement joins TRBV2 to TRBJ1-2, with D possibly being TRBD1 (6 bases). Trimming took off 4 bases at V and 1 base at J, with 10 bases between the two ends. This CDR3 is built from 14 residues. The V gene's germline CDR1 is SNHLY and CDR2 FYNNEI. CDR3 in amino acids: CASSVQQGNYGYTF. The CDR3, as DNA: TGTGCCAGCAGTGTCCAACAGGGTAACTATGGCTACACCTTC.

The rearrangement links TRBV19 to TRBJ1-5; maybe TRBD1 (5 bases). V lost 3 bases and J lost 2, with 17 bases in between. The CDR3 extends over 17 amino acids. Per the germline V gene, CDR1 is LNHDA and CDR2 is SQIVND (reference sequence). CDR3 DNA sequence: TGTGCCAGTAGTATGACGGCGGCAGGGCGAGGCAATCAGCCCCAGCATTTT. Its translation: CASSMTAAGRGNQPQHF.

This clone was seen just once. The chain couples TRBV7-8 to TRBJ1-5; maybe TRBD1 (6 bases). This CDR3 is 16 amino acids long. The V gene's germline CDR1 is SGHVS and CDR2 FQNEAQ. Trimming cost V 2 bases and J 4 bases, with 15 bases left between them. CDR3 coding DNA: TGTGCCAGCAGCTTATTTACGGGGGCGGAGAATCAGCCCCAGCATTTT. Protein sequence: CASSLFTGAENQPQHF.

The chain carries TRBV27 and TRBJ1-1; 10 nucleotides agree with TRBD1. Trimming cost V 2 bases and J 1 base; bases outside gene matches: 1. The CDR3 is 15 amino acids. Germline V gives CDR1 MNHEY, CDR2 SMNVEV (reference sequence). CDR3 coding DNA: TGTGCCAGCAGTTTACGGGACAGGGGGAACACTGAAGCTTTCTTT. Encoded protein: CASSLRDRGNTEAFF.

The gene calls are TRBV5-1 and TRBJ2-5, with TRBD1 matching 8 bases. Germline lookup yields CDR1 SGHRS and CDR2 YFSETQ. The CDR3 is 15 amino acids. V lost 2 bases and J lost 4; bases outside the gene matches: 7. CDR3 residues: CASSLPDRGGETQYF. The CDR3 nucleotides read TGCGCCAGCAGCTTACCCGACAGGGGAGGAGAGACCCAGTACTTC.

In DNA form, the CDR3 reads TGTGCCAGTAAGGACCGGGCGGGCAATCAGCCCCAGCATTTT. Encoded protein: CASKDRAGNQPQHF. The chain employs TRBV19 and TRBJ1-5; D ambiguous. The V end lost 7 bases, the J end lost 2 bases, and 12 bases lay between the germline ends. This CDR3 has 14 residues. CDR1 LNHDA and CDR2 SQIVND come from the germline V gene (reference sequence).

The V gene is TRBV29-1, the J gene TRBJ2-7; either TRBD1 or TRBD2 may fit D (5 bases each). CDR1 is SQVTM and CDR2 is ANQGSEA in the germline V gene. The V end lost 2 bases, the J end lost 4 bases, and 18 bases lay between the germline ends. The CDR3 extends over 15 amino acids. The CDR3 nucleotides are TGCAGCGTTGAAACCTCGGACGGGGCGACGTACGAGCAGTACTTC. This translates into CSVETSDGATYEQYF.

V usage is TRBV7-9 and J usage is TRBJ1-1, with D possibly being TRBD1 (6 bases). V gave up 5 bases and J gave up 1 base, with 20 bases separating them. Germline-derived CDR1 and CDR2 are SEHNR and FQNEAQ (reference sequence). This CDR3 region has 17 residues. Written as DNA, the CDR3 is TGTGCCAGCAGCCGGGGCGCAGGGGTGCAAGGGAACACTGAAGCTTTCTTT. Protein product: CASSRGAGVQGNTEAFF.

J is TRBJ1-6 and V is TRBV27, with D unresolved. The germline V gene encodes CDR1 MNHEY and CDR2 SMNVEV (reference sequence). This CDR3 comprises 14 residues. The germline V and J ends were trimmed by 3 bases and 11 bases, with 14 bases remaining between them. CDR3 in amino acids: CASSLEMDVAPLHF. The CDR3 DNA sequence: TGTGCCAGCAGTTTGGAGATGGACGTGGCACCCCTCCACTTT.

V is TRBV6-6 and J is TRBJ2-5; D is perhaps TRBD2 (6 bases). The CDR3 loop spans 15 amino acids. Trimming shortened V by 7 bases and J by 2 bases, and 17 bases separated the two germline ends. CDR1 is MNHNY, CDR2 SVGAGI, per germline (reference sequence). CDR3 sequence: CASKAYWGVQETQYF. In DNA, the CDR3 is TGTGCCAGCAAAGCCTATTGGGGGGTACAAGAGACCCAGTACTTC.

The V and J genes are TRBV19 and TRBJ1-5, with TRBD1 identical over 12 bases. Trimming at V came to 7 bases and at J to 6 bases, leaving 7 bases not matched to a gene. The CDR3 runs to 15 residues. Germline CDR1 is LNHDA and CDR2 is SQIVND (reference sequence). CDR3 coding DNA: TGTGCCAGTACCCCGGGACAGGGGGCAGGTCAGCCCCAGCATTTT. This translates into CASTPGQGAGQPQHF.

V gene TRBV12-3 or TRBV12-4 combines with J gene TRBJ1-2; the D is unclear. V was cut by 6 bases and J by 4 bases, with 12 bases left in between. There are 13 residues in the CDR3. CDR3 DNA: TGTGCCAGCAGACACAAGGGAATCTATGGCTACACCTTC. Translating it yields CASRHKGIYGYTF.

The chain has TRBV11-2 and TRBJ1-6, with no clear D. The CDR3 is 18 amino acids. Deletions cut 0 bases from V and 0 bases from J, with 12 bases between. CDR1 and CDR2 from the germline V gene are SGHAT and FQNNGV. DNA of the CDR3: TGTGCCAGCAGCTTAGATATGGCGGCTAGCTCCTATAATTCACCCCTCCACTTT. Translated: CASSLDMAASSYNSPLHF.

The CDR3 DNA follows: TGTGCCAGCAGCACCAGGGGCGTGGGCACTGAAGCTTTCTTT. Translating it yields CASSTRGVGTEAFF. The V and J genes are TRBV4-2 and TRBJ1-1; weak D call: TRBD1 (6 bases). The CDR3 totals 14 residues. The V and J ends lost 5 bases and 4 bases respectively, with 14 bases between them. From germline, CDR1 is LGHNA and CDR2 YNFKEQ.

This chain uses TRBV11-2 with TRBJ2-1, with a tentative D call TRBD2 (6 bases). Trimming took off 1 base at V and 3 bases at J, with 13 bases between the two ends. The CDR3 totals 16 residues. CDR1 and CDR2 (germline): SGHAT, FQNNGV. CDR3 in DNA: TGTGCCAGCAGCTTAGCGGGGGACCTTTTCTACAATGAGCAGTTCTTC. Amino acids: CASSLAGDLFYNEQFF.

The rearrangement uses TRBV19 and TRBJ1-5; 7 bases are shared with TRBD1. J was trimmed by 2 bases and V by 9 bases; bases with no gene match: 10. The germline V gene has CDR1 LNHDA and CDR2 SQIVND (reference sequence). This CDR3 spans 15 amino acids. The CDR3 is CASDYRGRRNQPQHF. As DNA, the CDR3 is TGTGCCAGCGACTACAGGGGACGTCGCAATCAGCCCCAGCATTTT.

This chain links TRBV2 with TRBJ1-4; 9 nucleotides match TRBD1. CDR3 length: 15 amino acids. Trimming removed 5 bases from V and 5 bases from J; junction bases left unmatched: 6. The germline CDR1 and CDR2 sequences are SNHLY and FYNNEI. CDR3 DNA: TGTGCCAGCAGTTACAGGGGGCCGGGAAATGAAAAACTGTTTTTT. Amino acid sequence: CASSYRGPGNEKLFF.

The genes are TRBV29-1 and TRBJ2-7; D is possibly TRBD1 (7 bases). CDR3 length equals 11 residues. Germline CDR1 and CDR2: SQVTM and ANQGSEA. The germline V and J ends were trimmed by 3 bases and 6 bases, with 9 bases remaining between them. The CDR3 loop is CSVDQGGEQYF. The CDR3 DNA reads as TGCAGCGTTGACCAGGGGGGCGAGCAGTACTTC.

V is TRBV9 and J is TRBJ2-3; 16 bases map to TRBD2. The germline gives CDR1 SGDLS, CDR2 YYNGEE. The CDR3 has 18 amino acids. V gave up 3 bases and J gave up 2 bases; unmatched junction bases: 6. The CDR3 protein is CASSGRGLAGGPTDTQYF. As DNA, the CDR3 is TGTGCCAGCAGCGGAAGGGGACTAGCGGGGGGGCCCACAGATACGCAGTATTTT.

This chain joins TRBV4-2 and TRBJ1-2, with D possibly matching TRBD1 (5 bases). The V gene's germline CDR1 is LGHNA and CDR2 YNFKEQ. The CDR3 is made up of 13 amino acids. V was shortened by 4 bases and J by 7 bases, with 13 bases between the two germline ends. The CDR3 region is CASSLGKGSGYTF. The CDR3 coding sequence is TGTGCCAGCAGCCTCGGAAAGGGGAGTGGCTACACCTTC.

The V gene is TRBV7-3, the J gene TRBJ2-5; D uncertain. Per germline, CDR1 SGHTA and CDR2 FQGTGA. CDR3 length: 13 residues. V was pared by 1 base and J by 5 bases, with 8 bases between. CDR3 bases: TGTGCCAGCAGCTTAATTCACCGGGAGACCCAGTACTTC. It yields the protein CASSLIHRETQYF.

The gene calls are TRBV27 and TRBJ1-4; TRBD1 aligns across 8 bases. The CDR3 contains 16 residues. The V segment lost 6 bases and the J segment 0 bases; nucleotides outside the gene matches: 6. Germline V gene lookup returns CDR1 MNHEY and CDR2 SMNVEV (reference sequence). The CDR3 is CASSFGTGATNEKLFF. CDR3 nucleotide sequence: TGTGCCAGCAGCTTCGGGACAGGTGCAACTAATGAAAAACTGTTTTTT.

J is TRBJ1-5 and V is TRBV7-9, with a weak D call TRBD1 (5 bases). In germline, CDR1 is SEHNR, CDR2 FQNEAQ (reference sequence). Trimming removed 3 bases at V and 4 bases at J, with 13 bases between. The CDR3 sequence is 15 residues long. The CDR3 DNA sequence: TGTGCCAGCAGCTTTCAGGGACCGGGGAATCAGCCCCAGCATTTT. Translating it yields CASSFQGPGNQPQHF.